The 3 T cell receptor beta chains in this list originate from one sample, sequenced in a study of T-cell memory formation after mild COVID-19. TCRdb reanalysed the 5' RACE reads using MiXCR and keeps one entry per CDR3 protein. The top ten hold under 25% of the sample, which has hundreds of thousands of distinct CDR3 sequences, about an eighth seen once. Specimen: PBMCs or a T cell subset sorted from them (not recorded which). The receptors derive from a man younger than 35 who had mild COVID-19 (a few samples of this study predate the infection). Cell type and time point are not known.

This clonotype was observed a handful of times. The chain couples TRBV4-1 to TRBJ1-1; 8 bases are shared with TRBD1. Unmatched junction bases numbered 14, after V lost 3 bases and J lost 5 bases. Germline V gene lookup returns CDR1 MGHRA and CDR2 YSYEKL. The CDR3 extends over 17 amino acids. CDR3: CASSHQQGAKKRTEAFF. The CDR3 DNA is TGCGCCAGCAGCCACCAGCAGGGGGCCAAAAAGAGGACTGAAGCTTTCTTT.

The genes are TRBV18 and TRBJ1-1; TRBD1 might be the D (5 bases). Germline CDR1 and CDR2: KGHSH and LQKENI. The CDR3 is 13 residues long. Trimming took off 5 bases at V and 4 bases at J, with 11 bases between the two ends. The CDR3 bases are TGTGCCAGCTCAGATCAGGGCGGCACTGAAGCTTTCTTT. Amino acids: CASSDQGGTEAFF.

The V gene is TRBV4-1, the J gene TRBJ1-5, with a weak D call TRBD1 (5 bases). V lost 6 bases, J lost 7 bases, and 13 bases lay in between. CDR3 size: 13 residues. Germline V gene sequence: CDR1 MGHRA, CDR2 YSYEKL. The CDR3 DNA reads as TGCGCCAGCAGGGCAGGGAATGAACAGCCCCAGCATTTT. This encodes CASRAGNEQPQHF.